The present T cell receptor (beta chain) was sequenced within a study of T cell clonality in common variable immunodeficiency. Whole-study results and caveats: Patient heterogeneity in the CVID cohort limited correlations between repertoire features and clinical complications. CVID subjects showed higher TCRbeta clonality than healthy controls.

Profiling relied on immunoSEQ multiplex PCR, and the TCRdb table lists in-frame clones only, not all of them. Recorded here are about 35,000 clones, none singletons. This clone appeared a few times. Its cognate antigen is unknown. With the read ending 3 residues before the CDR3 end, the germline J gene is used to fill in that end. Per the germline V gene, CDR1 is SEHNR and CDR2 is FQNEAQ (reference sequence). V gave up 4 bases and J gave up 4 bases, with 16 bases separating them. This CDR3 contains 15 residues. Donors gave roughly 5 to 8 ml heparinized peripheral whole blood. This rearrangement joins TRBV7-9 to TRBJ1-1, with D tentatively TRBD1 (5 bases). The specimen sequenced was peripheral blood mononuclear cells. The receptor comes from a person between 18 and 69 years old in good health. CDR3 sequence reads: CASSWAGQRGTEAFF. The CDR3 bases that were read are TGTGCCAGCAGCTGGGCGGGGCAGCGGGGCACTGAA.